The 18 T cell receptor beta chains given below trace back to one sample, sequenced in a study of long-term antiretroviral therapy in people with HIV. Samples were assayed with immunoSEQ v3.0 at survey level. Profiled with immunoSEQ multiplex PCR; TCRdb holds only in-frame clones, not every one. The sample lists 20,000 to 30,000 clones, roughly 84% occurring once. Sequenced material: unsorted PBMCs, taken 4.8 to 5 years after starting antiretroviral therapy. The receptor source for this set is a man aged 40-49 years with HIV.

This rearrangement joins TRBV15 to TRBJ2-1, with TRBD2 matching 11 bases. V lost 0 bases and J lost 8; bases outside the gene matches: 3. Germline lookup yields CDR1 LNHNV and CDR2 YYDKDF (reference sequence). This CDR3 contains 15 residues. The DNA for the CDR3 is TGTGCCACCAGCAGAGACATACTAGCGGGGGATGAGCAGTTCTTC. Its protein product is CATSRDILAGDEQFF.

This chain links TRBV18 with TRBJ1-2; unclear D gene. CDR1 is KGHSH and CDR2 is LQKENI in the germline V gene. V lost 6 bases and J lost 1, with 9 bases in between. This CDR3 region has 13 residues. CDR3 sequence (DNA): TGTGCCAGCTCCGAATCGATTAACTATGGCTACACCTTC. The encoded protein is CASSESINYGYTF. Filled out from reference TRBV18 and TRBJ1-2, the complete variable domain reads NAGVMQNPRHLVRRRGQEARLRCSPMKGHSHVYWYRQLPEEGLKFMVYLQKENIIDESGMPKERFSAEFPKEGPSILRIQQVVRGDSAAYFCASSESINYGYTFGSGTRLTVV.

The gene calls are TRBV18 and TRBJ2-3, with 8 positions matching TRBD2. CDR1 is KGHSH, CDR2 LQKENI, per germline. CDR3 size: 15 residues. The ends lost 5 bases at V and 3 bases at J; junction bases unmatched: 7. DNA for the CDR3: TGTGCCAGCTCATCACTAGCGGCCGCTACAGATACGCAGTATTTT. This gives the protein CASSSLAAATDTQYF.

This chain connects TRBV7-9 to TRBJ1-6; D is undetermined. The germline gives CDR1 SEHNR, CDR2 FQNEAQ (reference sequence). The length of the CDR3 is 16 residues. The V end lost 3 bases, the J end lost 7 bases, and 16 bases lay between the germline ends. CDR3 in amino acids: CASSFQVRGDNSPLHF. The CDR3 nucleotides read TGTGCCAGCAGCTTTCAGGTTCGGGGAGACAATTCACCCCTCCACTTT.

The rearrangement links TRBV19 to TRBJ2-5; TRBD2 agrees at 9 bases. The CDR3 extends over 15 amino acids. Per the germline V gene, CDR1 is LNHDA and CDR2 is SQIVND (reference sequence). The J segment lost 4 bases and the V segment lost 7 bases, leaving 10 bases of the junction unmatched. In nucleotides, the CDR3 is TGTGCCAGTAAGGGACGGCGGGGGGGCGGAGAGACCCAGTACTTC. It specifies CASKGRRGGGETQYF.

The CDR3 sequence: CASSRTGGFHNEQFF. In DNA form, the CDR3 reads TGTGCCAGCAGCCGAACAGGGGGATTTCACAATGAGCAGTTCTTC. The chain recombines TRBV14 with TRBJ2-1, with TRBD1 matching 8 bases. CDR3 length: 15 amino acids. J lost 5 bases, V lost 4 bases, and 7 bases had no gene match. Germline CDR1 and CDR2: SGHDN and FVKESK.

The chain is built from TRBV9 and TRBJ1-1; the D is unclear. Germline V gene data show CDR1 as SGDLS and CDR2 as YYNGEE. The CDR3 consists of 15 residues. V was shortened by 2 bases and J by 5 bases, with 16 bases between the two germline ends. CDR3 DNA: TGTGCCAGCAGCGTGGCCATGCGGGGTGGAACTGAAGCTTTCTTT. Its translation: CASSVAMRGGTEAFF.

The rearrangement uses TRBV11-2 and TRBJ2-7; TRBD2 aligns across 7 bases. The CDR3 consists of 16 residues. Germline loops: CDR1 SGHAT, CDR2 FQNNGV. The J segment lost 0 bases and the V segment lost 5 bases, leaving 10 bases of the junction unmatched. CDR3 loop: CASSPAGGSYSYEQYF. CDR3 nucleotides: TGTGCCAGCAGCCCCGCCGGGGGGAGTTACTCCTACGAGCAGTACTTC.

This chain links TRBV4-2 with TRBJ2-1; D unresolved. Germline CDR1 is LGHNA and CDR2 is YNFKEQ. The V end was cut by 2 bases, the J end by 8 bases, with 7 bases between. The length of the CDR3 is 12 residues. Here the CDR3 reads CASSQNADEQFF. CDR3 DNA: TGTGCCAGCAGCCAAAACGCGGATGAGCAGTTCTTC.

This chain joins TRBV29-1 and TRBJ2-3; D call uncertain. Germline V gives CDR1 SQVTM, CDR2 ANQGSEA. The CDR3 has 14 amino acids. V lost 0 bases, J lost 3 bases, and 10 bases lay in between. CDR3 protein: CSVEDFGVTDTQYF. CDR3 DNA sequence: TGCAGCGTTGAAGATTTTGGGGTTACAGATACGCAGTATTTT.

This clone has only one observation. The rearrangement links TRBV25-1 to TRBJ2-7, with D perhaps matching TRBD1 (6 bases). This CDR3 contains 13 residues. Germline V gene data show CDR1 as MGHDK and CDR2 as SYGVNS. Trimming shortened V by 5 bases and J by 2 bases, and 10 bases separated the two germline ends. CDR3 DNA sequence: TGTGCCAGCAGTACGAGGGGGACCTACGAGCAGTACTTC. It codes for CASSTRGTYEQYF.

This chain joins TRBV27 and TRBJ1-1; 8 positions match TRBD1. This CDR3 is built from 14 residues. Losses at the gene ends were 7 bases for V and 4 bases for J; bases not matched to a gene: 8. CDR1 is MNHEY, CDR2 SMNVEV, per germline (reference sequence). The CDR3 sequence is CASKFRGPGTEAFF. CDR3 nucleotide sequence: TGTGCCAGCAAATTCAGGGGGCCCGGCACTGAAGCTTTCTTT.

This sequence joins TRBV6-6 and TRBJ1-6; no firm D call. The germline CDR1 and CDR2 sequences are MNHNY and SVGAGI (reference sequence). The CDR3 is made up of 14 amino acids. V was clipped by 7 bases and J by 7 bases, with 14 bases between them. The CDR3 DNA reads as TGTGCCAGCACCCTACTCGGGTCGAATTCACCCCTCCACTTT. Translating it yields CASTLLGSNSPLHF.

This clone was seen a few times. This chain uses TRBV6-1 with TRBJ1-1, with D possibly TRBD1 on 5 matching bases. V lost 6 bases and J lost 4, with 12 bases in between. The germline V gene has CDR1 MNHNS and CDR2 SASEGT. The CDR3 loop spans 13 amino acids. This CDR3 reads CASRVQGGTEAFF. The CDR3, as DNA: TGTGCCAGCAGGGTCCAGGGCGGCACTGAAGCTTTCTTT.

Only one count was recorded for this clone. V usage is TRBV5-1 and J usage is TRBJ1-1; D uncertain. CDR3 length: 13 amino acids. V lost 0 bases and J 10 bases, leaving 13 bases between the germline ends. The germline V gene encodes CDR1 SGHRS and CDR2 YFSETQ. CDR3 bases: TGCGCCAGCAGCTTGGACAATCCCCCAGGAGCTTTCTTT. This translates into CASSLDNPPGAFF.

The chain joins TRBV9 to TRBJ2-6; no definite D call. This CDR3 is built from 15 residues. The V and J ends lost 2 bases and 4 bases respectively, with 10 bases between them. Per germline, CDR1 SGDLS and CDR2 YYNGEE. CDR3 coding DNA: TGTGCCAGCAGCGTTGGGTCCCTCGGGGCCAACGTCCTGACTTTC. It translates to CASSVGSLGANVLTF.

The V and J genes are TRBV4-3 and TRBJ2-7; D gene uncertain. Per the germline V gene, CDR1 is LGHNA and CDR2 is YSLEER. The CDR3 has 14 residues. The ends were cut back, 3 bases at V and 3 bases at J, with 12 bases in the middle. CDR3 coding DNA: TGCGCCAGCAGCCAGGAAATCAATCTCTACGAGCAGTACTTC. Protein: CASSQEINLYEQYF.

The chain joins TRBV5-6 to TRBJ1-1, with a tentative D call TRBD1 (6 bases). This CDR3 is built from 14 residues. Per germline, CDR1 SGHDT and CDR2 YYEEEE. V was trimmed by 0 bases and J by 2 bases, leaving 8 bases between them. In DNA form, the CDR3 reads TGTGCCAGCAGCTTGGTTGGGACAAACACTGAAGCTTTCTTT. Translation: CASSLVGTNTEAFF.